This entry features one T cell receptor (beta chain) sequence. Its antigen is not yet known. No qualities accompany the bases; no much larger clone lies one base away. This sample was included in a study of Tregs in tolerant kidney transplant recipients (dated by TCRdb to the late 2010s). Some background on the complete study: The study applied TCRbeta sequencing to find donor-specific regulatory T cells before combined kidney and bone marrow transplantation and then followed those same cells after transplant. Several methods of expanding Tregs specific for an allogeneic donor were compared by TCRbeta repertoire sequencing in 3 healthy controls.

What the research found in general, with its limitations: Although technical replication error seemed to be minimal, the question of biological reproducibility was not addressed directly. Because only a small number of patients were included, the study had limitations, and the results will need to be validated in larger populations as well as under other immunosuppression protocols. The most biologically relevant and donor-specific TCRbeta repertoire appeared to be identified by expanding Tregs with activated donor B cells.

For TCRbeta CDR3 sequencing, genomic DNA from the sorted cells was extracted using the QIAGEN DNeasy Blood and Tissue Kit. High-throughput TCRbeta CDR3 sequencing, which included PCR amplification with bias correction and internal controls, was done commercially through immunoSEQ. The paper's processing steps were these. Unique productive TCRbeta sequences were defined by CDR3 nucleotide sequence where primers matched, otherwise by CDR3 amino acid sequence with Vbeta and Jbeta genes. To correct for sorting error, sequences found in more than one sorted population at a frequency ratio of 2:1 or less were discarded, and the remaining shared sequences were assigned to the population with the higher frequency. Sequences were defined as donor-reactive when expanded at least 5-fold in CFSE-low cells versus unstimulated cells and present at a frequency of at least 0.01% in CFSE-low cells. Repertoire divergence was quantified by Jensen-Shannon divergence using the top 100 TCRbeta sequences ranked by frequency. For any sample with multiple sequencing runs, sorting error was corrected in each run separately before the runs were pooled. TCRdb provides this immuneACCESS table in a form limited to in-frame rearrangements. Some clones are lacking; in checked studies, under half of them reflect an unresolved V gene, and why the rest are absent is not known. That table furnishes V, J and clone size, whereas the DNA furnished D and trimming. The sample table holds some 90,000 clones, of which approximately 90% were seen once. The ten largest clonotypes hold over 4% of the sample.

CDR3 length: 13 amino acids, cysteine to phenylalanine. The sequence is cut down to CDR3 DNA, 39 bases in frame from base 1. V and J lose 5 bases and 6 bases, and a span of 13 bases separates them. Looking up the germline V gene yields CDR1 SGHAT and CDR2 FQNNGV. Unstimulated Tregs (CD4+CD25+CD127-), CD4+ non-Tregs (CD4+CD25-), CD4 and CD8 cells were FACS-sorted from thawed PBMCs. Blood from healthy controls was obtained either as purchased buffy coats or from healthy volunteers. Healthy control blood was processed to PBMCs with a Ficoll density gradient and then cryopreserved, whereas patient PBMCs were collected both before and after transplant.

The sequence was collected from a human donor in good health. The sequenced material came from CD8+ T cells from blood. The V and J genes are TRBV11-2 and TRBJ1-1; the best D guess is TRBD1, with 5 bases matching. The DNA sequence is given as TGTGCCAGCAGCGATTGGCGACAGCCTGAAGCTTTCTTT. Translated, this is CASSDWRQPEAFF.